This TCR beta chain was identified in a study of T cell changes during pregnancy in multiple sclerosis. Profiled with immunoSEQ multiplex PCR; TCRdb holds only in-frame clones, not every one. The sample has tens of thousands of clones; 85% to 95% are singletons. The CDR3 is 14 amino acids. The V and J ends lost 0 bases and 1 base respectively, with 9 bases between them. Per germline, CDR1 GTSNPN and CDR2 SVGIG (reference sequence). The TCR originated in a female donor in good health, enrolled as a control in a pregnancy study. The chain has TRBV30 and TRBJ2-5, with D tentatively TRBD2 (6 bases). Sequenced here: peripheral blood, sampled in the third trimester of pregnancy. CDR3 bases: TGTGCCTGGAGTGTAGGCGGGGTCCAAGAGACCCAGTACTTC. Translated, it gives CAWSVGGVQETQYF. Filled out from reference TRBV30 and TRBJ2-5, the complete variable domain reads SQTIHQWPATLVQPVGSPLSLECTVEGTSNPNLYWYRQAAGRGLQLLFYSVGIGQISSEVPQNLSASRPQDRQFILSSKKLLLSDSGFYLCAWSVGGVQETQYFGPGTRLLVL.